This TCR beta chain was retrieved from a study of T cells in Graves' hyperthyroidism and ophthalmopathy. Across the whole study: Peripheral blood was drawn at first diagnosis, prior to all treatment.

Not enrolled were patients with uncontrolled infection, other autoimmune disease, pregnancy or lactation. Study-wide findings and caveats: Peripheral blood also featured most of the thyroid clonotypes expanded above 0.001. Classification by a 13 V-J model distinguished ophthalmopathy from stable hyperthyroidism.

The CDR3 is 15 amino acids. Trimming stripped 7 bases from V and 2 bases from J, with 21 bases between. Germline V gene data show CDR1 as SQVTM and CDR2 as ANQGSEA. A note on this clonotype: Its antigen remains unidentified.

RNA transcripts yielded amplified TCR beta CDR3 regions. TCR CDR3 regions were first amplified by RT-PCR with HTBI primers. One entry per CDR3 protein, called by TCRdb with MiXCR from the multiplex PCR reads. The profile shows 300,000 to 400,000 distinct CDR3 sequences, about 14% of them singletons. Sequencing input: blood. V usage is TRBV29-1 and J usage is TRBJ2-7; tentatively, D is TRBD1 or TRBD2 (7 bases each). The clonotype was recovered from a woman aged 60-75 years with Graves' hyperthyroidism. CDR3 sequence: CSGMASGGGTYEQYF. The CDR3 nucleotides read TGCAGCGGCATGGCCTCAGGGGGAGGGACCTACGAGCAGTACTTC.